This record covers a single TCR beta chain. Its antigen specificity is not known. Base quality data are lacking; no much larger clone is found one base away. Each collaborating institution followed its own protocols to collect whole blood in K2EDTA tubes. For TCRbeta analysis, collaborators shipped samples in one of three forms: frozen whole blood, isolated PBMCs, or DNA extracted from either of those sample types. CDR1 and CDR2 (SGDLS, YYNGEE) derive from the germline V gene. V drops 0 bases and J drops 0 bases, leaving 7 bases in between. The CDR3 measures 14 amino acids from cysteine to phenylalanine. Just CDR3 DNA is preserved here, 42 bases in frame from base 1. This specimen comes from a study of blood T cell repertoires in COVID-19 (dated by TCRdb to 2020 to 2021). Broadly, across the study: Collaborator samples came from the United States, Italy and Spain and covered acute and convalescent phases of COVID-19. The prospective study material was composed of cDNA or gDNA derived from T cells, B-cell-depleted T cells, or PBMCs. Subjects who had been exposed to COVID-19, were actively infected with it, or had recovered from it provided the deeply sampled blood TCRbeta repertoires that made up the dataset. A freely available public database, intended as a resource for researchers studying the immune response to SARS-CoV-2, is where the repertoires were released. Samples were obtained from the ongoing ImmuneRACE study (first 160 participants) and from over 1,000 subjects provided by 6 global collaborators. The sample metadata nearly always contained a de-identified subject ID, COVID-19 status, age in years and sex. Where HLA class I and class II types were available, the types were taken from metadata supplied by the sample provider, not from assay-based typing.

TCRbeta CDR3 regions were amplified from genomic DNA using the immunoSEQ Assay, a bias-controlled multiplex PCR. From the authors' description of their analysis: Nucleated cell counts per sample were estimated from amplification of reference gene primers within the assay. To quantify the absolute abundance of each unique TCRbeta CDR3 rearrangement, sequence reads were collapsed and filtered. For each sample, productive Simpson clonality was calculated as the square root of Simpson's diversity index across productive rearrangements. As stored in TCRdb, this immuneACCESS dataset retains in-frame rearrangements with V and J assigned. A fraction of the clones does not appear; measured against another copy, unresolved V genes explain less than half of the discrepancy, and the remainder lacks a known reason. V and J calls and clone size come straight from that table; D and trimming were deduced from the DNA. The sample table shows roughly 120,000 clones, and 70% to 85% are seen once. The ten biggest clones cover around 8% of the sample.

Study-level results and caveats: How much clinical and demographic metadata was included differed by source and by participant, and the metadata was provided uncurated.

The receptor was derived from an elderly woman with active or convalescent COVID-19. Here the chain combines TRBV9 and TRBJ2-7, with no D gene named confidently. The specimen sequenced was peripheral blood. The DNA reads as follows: TGTGCCAGCAGCGTAGTCGAGTTCTCCTACGAGCAGTACTTC. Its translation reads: CASSVVEFSYEQYF.